The table lists the clone carrying this T cell receptor beta chain with a few counts. Its cognate antigen is unknown. Germline V lookup: CDR1 LNHDA, CDR2 SQIVND (reference sequence). The CDR3 extends over 12 amino acids. V lost 3 bases, J lost 8 bases, and 8 bases lay in between. The time point: patch test 2, 6 weeks after DPC sensitization. This sample's treatment: therapeutic diphenylcyclopropenone sensitization with weekly scalp DPC. This sample stems from a study of human T cells and chemical hapten exposure. Background on the study: Each patient's scalp received weekly diphenylcyclopropenone throughout the roughly 23-week study. Study observations and caveats: Controls formed significantly fewer large CDR3 similarity clusters than expanded TCRs did.

The study used a library that attached unique molecular identifiers to individual cDNA molecules. Authors' methods: Per-sample TCR counts ranged from roughly 20,000 to 700,000, median approximately 98,000. Via MiXCR, TCRdb re-called the RACE reads, giving one row per CDR3 protein. The V and J calls reflect TCRdb's pipeline rather than the authors' work. Of fewer than 95,000 distinct CDR3 sequences listed, about 11% are singletons. This specimen consisted of whole blood, obtained in connection with sensitization to the hapten diphenylcyclopropenone (DPC). The clonotype comes from a man aged 35-49 years with alopecia areata. Some clones in this sample may be carry-over from other donors' samples. This sequence joins TRBV19 and TRBJ2-1, with a tentative D call TRBD1 (5 bases). The CDR3, as DNA: TGTGCCAGTAGTATGGGGCCCGATGAGCAGTTCTTC. It specifies CASSMGPDEQFF.